This entry describes one T cell receptor beta chain. What it recognizes is unknown. CDR3 length equals 15 residues. From germline, CDR1 is SNHLY and CDR2 FYNNEI. V lost 1 base to trimming and J lost 9 bases, with 19 bases between them. This sample is drawn from a study of shared clonotypes between healthy human individuals. General study findings and limits: Non-shared clonotypes had lower generation probabilities than clonotypes shared by all four sorted-subset donors.

Clones were sequenced by immunoSEQ multiplex PCR, and TCRdb holds only the in-frame ones, with some missing. The sample shows roughly 2.2 million clones, roughly 93% of them seen only once. The TCR was taken from a man between 18 and 35 years old in good health. Some clones in this sample may be carry-over from other donors' samples. The chain uses TRBV2 and TRBJ2-7; D may be TRBD1 (6 bases). Sequencing input: naive CD4+ T cells from PBMCs. Indicated subset: CD45RA+ positively selected. The CDR3 protein is CASSEGGTRGQGQYF. Here the CDR3 DNA reads TGTGCCAGCAGTGAAGGAGGGACAAGGGGTCAGGGGCAGTACTTC.